This T cell receptor beta chain was observed in a study of cytomegalovirus exposure and HLA in healthy donors. Germline V gene data show CDR1 as MGHDK and CDR2 as SYGVNS. The CDR3 is 14 residues long. The V and J ends lost 8 bases and 3 bases, in that order; junction bases with no gene match: 6. 60 Vbeta and 13 Jbeta primers were used in PCR. Authors' processing steps: Some 80 million unique TCR beta chains, 9 million to 14 million shared, were counted in a later analysis. The repertoire was sequenced with immunoSEQ multiplex PCR; TCRdb's copy has only in-frame clones and lacks some. V and J calls and clone size come straight from that table; D and trimming were deduced from the DNA. This sample contains about 130,000 clones. Findings of the study overall: The classifier, whose performance was assessed in both the original and validation cohorts, reportedly diagnosed cytomegalovirus status with high specificity and sensitivity.

To note about this clone: No antigen is known for it.

The chain uses TRBV25-1 and TRBJ1-3, with 8 bases identical to TRBD1. Specimen: PBMCs. This sequence was found in a man between 18 and 35 years old in good health and CMV-seronegative. The CDR3 loop is CASRGTGIGNTIYF. CDR3 in DNA: TGTGCCAGCCGGGGGACAGGTATTGGAAACACCATATATTTT. The whole variable domain, filled in from reference TRBV25-1 and TRBJ1-3, reads EADIYQTPRYLVIGTGKKITLECSQTMGHDKMYWYQQDPGMELHLIHYSYGVNSTEKGDLSSESTVSRIRTEHFPLTLESARPSHTSQYLCASRGTGIGNTIYFGEGSWLTVV.